This T cell receptor (beta chain) is drawn from a study of blood T cell repertoires in COVID-19. About the study: PBMCs, B-cell-depleted T cells, or T cells were the source of the cDNA or gDNA that made up the material.

Trimming took 4 bases from V and 6 from J, leaving 18 bases between them. The V gene's germline CDR1 is LGHDT and CDR2 YNNKEL (reference sequence). CDR3 length equals 15 residues. Generated by immunoSEQ multiplex PCR, the TCRdb table keeps only in-frame clones and is missing some. This table has tens of thousands of clones, 88% appearing once. The sample taken for sequencing was peripheral blood. V is TRBV3-1 (or the pseudogene TRBV3-2) and J is TRBJ1-2, with TRBD1 as a possible D gene (6 bases). This clonotype was obtained from a human donor in a cohort sampled during active COVID-19. The CDR3 DNA follows: TGTGCCAGCAGCCGAGGGCTAGGGGGAGAGAATGGCTACACCTTC. This codes for CASSRGLGGENGYTF.